A single T cell receptor (beta chain) is shown here with its context. The target antigen is unknown. Preparation of TRB cDNA libraries relied on 5' RACE carrying UMI labels. One entry per CDR3 protein, without DNA, is what TCRdb gives after re-calling the 5' RACE reads. Here the sample table reports 50,000 to 70,000 distinct CDR3 sequences. These data belong to a study of CXCR3-negative and CXCR3-positive naive CD8 T cells. In the study overall: TRB reads totalled about 150 million, about 1.5 +/- 0.3 million per library. Whole-study results and caveats: It was found that naive subsets had comparable surface CD5, and TCR strength was inferred from TRB CDR3 properties. CXCR3-positive naive cells carried more hydrophobic TRB CDR3s than CXCR3-negative naive cells did.

A CD45RO-CCR7+CD27+CD95- phenotype identified naive CD8+ T cells. CDR1 is LGHNA, CDR2 YSLEER, per germline. The CDR3 has 17 residues. The sequence came from a human donor in good health. Some clones in this sample may be carry-over from other donors' samples. The sequenced sample consisted of naive CXCR3+ CD8+ T cells from blood. As to subset: CD45RO-CCR7+CD27+CD95- naive CD8+ T cells expressing CXCR3 (TNR3+). The rearrangement joins TRBV4-3 to TRBJ1-4; TCRdb designates TRBD1, a call that cannot be tested without DNA. This CDR3 reads CASSQDLSGSLLLKLFF.